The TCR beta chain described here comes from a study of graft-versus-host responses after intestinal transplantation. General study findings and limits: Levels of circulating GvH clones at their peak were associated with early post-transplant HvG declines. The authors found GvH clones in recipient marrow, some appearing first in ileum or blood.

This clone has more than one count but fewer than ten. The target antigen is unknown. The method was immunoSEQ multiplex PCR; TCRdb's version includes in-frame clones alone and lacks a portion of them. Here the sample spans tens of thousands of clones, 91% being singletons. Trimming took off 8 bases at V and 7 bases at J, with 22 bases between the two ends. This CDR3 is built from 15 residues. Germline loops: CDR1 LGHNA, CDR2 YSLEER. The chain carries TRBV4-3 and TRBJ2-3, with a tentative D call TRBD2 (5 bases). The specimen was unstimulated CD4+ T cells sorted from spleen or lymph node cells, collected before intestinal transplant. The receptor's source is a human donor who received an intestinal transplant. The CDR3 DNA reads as TGCGCCAGCGCCACAAACCTGGAGTGGACTTATACGCAGTATTTT. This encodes CASATNLEWTYTQYF.